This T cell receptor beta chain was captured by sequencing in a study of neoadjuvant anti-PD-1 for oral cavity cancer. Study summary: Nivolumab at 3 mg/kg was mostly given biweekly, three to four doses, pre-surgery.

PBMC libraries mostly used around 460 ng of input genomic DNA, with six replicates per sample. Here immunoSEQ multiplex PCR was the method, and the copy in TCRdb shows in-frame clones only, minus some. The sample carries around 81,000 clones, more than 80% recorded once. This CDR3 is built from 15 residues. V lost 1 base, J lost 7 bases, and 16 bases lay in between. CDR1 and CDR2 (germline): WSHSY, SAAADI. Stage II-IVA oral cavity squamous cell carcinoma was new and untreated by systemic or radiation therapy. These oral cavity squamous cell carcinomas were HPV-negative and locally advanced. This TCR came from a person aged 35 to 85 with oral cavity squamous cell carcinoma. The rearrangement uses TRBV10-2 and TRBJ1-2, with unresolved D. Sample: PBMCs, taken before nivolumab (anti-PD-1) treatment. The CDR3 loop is CASSEFKGVSIGYTF. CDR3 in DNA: TGCGCCAGCAGTGAGTTTAAGGGTGTGTCTATTGGCTACACCTTC.